This T cell receptor (beta chain) was captured in a study of T cells in Graves' hyperthyroidism and ophthalmopathy. The investigators amplified TCR beta CDR3 regions from RNA transcripts. Primed by the HTBI set, a first-round RT-PCR was run on the TCR CDR3. TCRdb fed the multiplex PCR reads into MiXCR, producing one record per CDR3 protein. The table includes hundreds of thousands of distinct CDR3 sequences, around 21% detected once. The V gene's germline CDR1 is SQVTM and CDR2 ANQGSEA. The V segment lost 5 bases and the J segment 4 bases; nucleotides outside the gene matches: 5. The CDR3 extends over 13 amino acids.

The sequencing sample was made of blood. The genes are TRBV29-1 and TRBJ2-3; TRBD2 matches at 8 bases. This clonotype was obtained from a young man with Graves' ophthalmopathy. CDR3 region: CSVRAGASDTQYF. Written as DNA, the CDR3 is TGCAGCGTTAGAGCGGGAGCGTCAGATACGCAGTATTTT.